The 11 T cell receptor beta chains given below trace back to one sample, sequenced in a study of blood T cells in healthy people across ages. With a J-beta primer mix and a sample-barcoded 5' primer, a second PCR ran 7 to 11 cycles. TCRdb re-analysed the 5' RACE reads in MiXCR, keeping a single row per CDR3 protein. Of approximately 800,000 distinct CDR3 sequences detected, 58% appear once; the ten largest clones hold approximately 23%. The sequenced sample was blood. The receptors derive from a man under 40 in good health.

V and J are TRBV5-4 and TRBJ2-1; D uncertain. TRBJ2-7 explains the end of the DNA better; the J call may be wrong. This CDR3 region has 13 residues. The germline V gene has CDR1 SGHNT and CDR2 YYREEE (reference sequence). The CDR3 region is CASSLRAYNEQYF. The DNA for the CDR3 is TGTGCCAGCAGCTTGCGAGCCTACAATGAGCAGTACTTC.

This CDR3 is CSATPLTATHLYEQYF. CDR3 DNA sequence: TGCAGTGCGACCCCTTTGACGGCGACCCATCTCTACGAGCAGTACTTC. V is TRBV20-1 and J is TRBJ2-7; D is undetermined. Germline lookup yields CDR1 DFQATT and CDR2 SNEGSKA (reference sequence). V lost 6 bases and J 3 bases, leaving 24 bases between the germline ends. The CDR3 spans 16 residues.

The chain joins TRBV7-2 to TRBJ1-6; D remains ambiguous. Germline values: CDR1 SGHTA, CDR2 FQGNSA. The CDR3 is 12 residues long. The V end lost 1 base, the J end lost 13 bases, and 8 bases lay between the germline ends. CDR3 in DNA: TGTGCCAGCAGCTTAGATGCCAGGCCCCTCCACTTT. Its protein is CASSLDARPLHF.

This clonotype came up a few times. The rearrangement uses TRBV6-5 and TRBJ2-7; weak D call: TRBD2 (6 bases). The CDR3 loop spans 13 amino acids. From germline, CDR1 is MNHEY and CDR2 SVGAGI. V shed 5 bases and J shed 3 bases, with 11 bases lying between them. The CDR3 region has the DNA TGTGCCAGCAGTCGCGGGGAGCGCTACGAGCAGTACTTC. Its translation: CASSRGERYEQYF.

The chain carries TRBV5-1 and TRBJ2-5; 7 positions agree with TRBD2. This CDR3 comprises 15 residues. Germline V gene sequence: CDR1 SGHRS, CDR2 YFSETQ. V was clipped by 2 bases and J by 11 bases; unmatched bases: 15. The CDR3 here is CASSFGLVALGEQYF. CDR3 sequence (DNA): TGCGCCAGCAGCTTTGGACTAGTAGCTTTAGGGGAGCAGTACTTC.

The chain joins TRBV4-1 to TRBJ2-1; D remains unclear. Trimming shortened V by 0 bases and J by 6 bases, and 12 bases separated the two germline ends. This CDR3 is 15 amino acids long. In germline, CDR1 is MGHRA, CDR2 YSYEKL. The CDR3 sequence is CASSQEGGVPNEQFF. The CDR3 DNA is TGCGCCAGCAGCCAAGAAGGTGGTGTCCCCAATGAGCAGTTCTTC.

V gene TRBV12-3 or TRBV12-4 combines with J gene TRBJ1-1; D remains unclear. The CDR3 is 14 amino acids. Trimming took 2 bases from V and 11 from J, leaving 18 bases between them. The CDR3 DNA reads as TGTGCCAGCAGTTTATACCCCCATGAACGGTGGGCTTTCTTT. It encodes CASSLYPHERWAFF.

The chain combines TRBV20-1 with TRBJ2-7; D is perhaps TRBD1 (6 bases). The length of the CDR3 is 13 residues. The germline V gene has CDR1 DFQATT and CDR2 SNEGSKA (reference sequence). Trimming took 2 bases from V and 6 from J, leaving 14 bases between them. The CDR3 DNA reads TGCAGTGCTAGACCTCGGGACATCGCCGAGCAGTACTTC. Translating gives CSARPRDIAEQYF.

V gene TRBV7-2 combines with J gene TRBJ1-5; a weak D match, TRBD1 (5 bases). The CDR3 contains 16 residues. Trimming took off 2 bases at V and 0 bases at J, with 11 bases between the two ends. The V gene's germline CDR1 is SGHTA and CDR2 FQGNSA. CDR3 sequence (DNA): TGTGCCAGCAGCTTAAGGGGCAGATATAGCAATCAGCCCCAGCATTTT. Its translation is CASSLRGRYSNQPQHF. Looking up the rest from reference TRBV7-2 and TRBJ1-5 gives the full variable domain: GAGVSQSPSNKVTEKGKDVELRCDPISGHTALYWYRQSLGQGLEFLIYFQGNSAPDKSGLPSDRFSAERTGGSVSTLTIQRTQQEDSAVYLCASSLRGRYSNQPQHFGDGTRLSIL.

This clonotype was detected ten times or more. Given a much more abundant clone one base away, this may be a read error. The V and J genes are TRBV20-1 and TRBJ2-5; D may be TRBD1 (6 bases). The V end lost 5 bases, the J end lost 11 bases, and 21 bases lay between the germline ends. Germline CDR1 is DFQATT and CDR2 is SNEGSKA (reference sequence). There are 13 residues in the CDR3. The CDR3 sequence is CSAPLGGRNEQYF. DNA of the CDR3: TGCAGTGCTCCCCTAGGGGGAAGAAATGAGCAGTACTTC.

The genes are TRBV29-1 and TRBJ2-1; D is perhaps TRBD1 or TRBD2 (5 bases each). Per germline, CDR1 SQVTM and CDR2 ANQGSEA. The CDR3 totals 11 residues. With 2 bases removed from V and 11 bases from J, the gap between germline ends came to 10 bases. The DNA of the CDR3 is TGCAGCGTTGAATTAGGGACCAAGCAGTTCTTC. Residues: CSVELGTKQFF.